One and the same sample provided the 8 T cell receptor beta chains below, sequenced in a study of T-cell memory formation after mild COVID-19. Using its own MiXCR run on the 5' RACE reads, TCRdb lists one record per CDR3 protein. The table includes 150,000 to 200,000 distinct CDR3 sequences, around 30% detected once. Sequencing was done on a sample of PBMCs or a T cell subset sorted from them (not recorded which). All receptors come from an adult woman who had mild COVID-19 (a few samples of this study predate the infection). Cell type and time point are not known.

This clonotype was found a few times. This chain connects TRBV24-1 to TRBJ2-2; D possibly uses TRBD1 or TRBD2 (5 bases each). Germline V gene data show CDR1 as KGHDR and CDR2 as SFDVKD. This CDR3 contains 15 residues. The ends were cut back, 3 bases at V and 5 bases at J, with 12 bases in the middle. DNA of the CDR3: TGTGCCACCAGTGATCGGGGACGATCAACCGGGGAGCTGTTTTTT. Encoded protein: CATSDRGRSTGELFF.

This chain links TRBV7-9 with TRBJ2-1; TRBD1 or TRBD2 may be the D gene (5 bases each). The germline V gene encodes CDR1 SEHNR and CDR2 FQNEAQ (reference sequence). V lost 5 bases to trimming and J lost 8 bases, with 19 bases between them. The CDR3 is made up of 15 amino acids. The CDR3 DNA reads as TGTGCCAGCAGCGTCGGGACCCTTCTGGTGTATGAGCAGTTCTTC. Residues: CASSVGTLLVYEQFF.

The sample holds one count of this clonotype. The chain joins TRBV5-1 to TRBJ2-7; TRBD1 matches at 8 bases. The CDR3 is 14 amino acids. With V trimmed by 5 bases and J by 1 base, 5 bases remained unmatched. Germline CDR1 reads SGHRS; CDR2 reads YFSETQ. DNA for the CDR3: TGCGCCAGCAGTGGACAGGGTGTTTCCTACGAGCAGTACTTC. It translates to CASSGQGVSYEQYF.

The V gene is TRBV7-2, the J gene TRBJ2-6; D not certain. The CDR3 totals 20 residues. Trimming cost V 1 base and J 0 bases, with 19 bases left between them. Germline V gene lookup returns CDR1 SGHTA and CDR2 FQGNSA. CDR3 coding DNA: TGTGCCAGCAGCTTAGTGGGCCGGGTCCAAGTCTTCTCTGGGGCCAACGTCCTGACTTTC. Amino acids: CASSLVGRVQVFSGANVLTF. Full variable domain (outside the CDR3, taken from reference TRBV7-2 and TRBJ2-6): GAGVSQSPSNKVTEKGKDVELRCDPISGHTALYWYRQSLGQGLEFLIYFQGNSAPDKSGLPSDRFSAERTGGSVSTLTIQRTQQEDSAVYLCASSLVGRVQVFSGANVLTFGAGSRLTVL.

This clonotype was seen once. The CDR3 ends on some other residue instead of the conserved phenylalanine or tryptophan, so this is likely a read error. The V call is TRBV6-1, the J call TRBJ1-6; D is ambiguous. CDR1 is MNHNS, CDR2 SASEGT, per germline. The CDR3 sequence is 12 residues long. V was trimmed by 7 bases and J by 7 bases, leaving 8 bases between them. The CDR3 DNA is TGTGCCAGCACCCTGATGAATTCACCCCTCCACTTG. It encodes CASTLMNSPLHL.

This rearrangement joins TRBV30 to TRBJ2-6; D uncertain. Germline V lookup: CDR1 GTSNPN, CDR2 SVGIG (reference sequence). V lost 0 bases to trimming and J lost 3 bases, with 0 bases between them. The CDR3 covers 12 residues. CDR3 bases: TGTGCCTGGAGTGTTGGGGCCAACGTCCTGACTTTC. This translates into CAWSVGANVLTF. The full variable domain, rest sourced from reference TRBV30 and TRBJ2-6, is SQTIHQWPATLVQPVGSPLSLECTVEGTSNPNLYWYRQAAGRGLQLLFYSVGIGQISSEVPQNLSASRPQDRQFILSSKKLLLSDSGFYLCAWSVGANVLTFGAGSRLTVL.

This clonotype was observed a handful of times. The CDR3 coding sequence is TGTGCCAGCAGTTTCGGATGGGGGAATCAGCCCCAGCATTTT. Translated: CASSFGWGNQPQHF. V usage is TRBV6-2 or TRBV6-3 and J usage is TRBJ1-5; D might be TRBD1 (5 bases). The CDR3 spans 14 residues. In germline, CDR1 is MNHEY, CDR2 SVGEGT. V gave up 4 bases and J gave up 4 bases, with 11 bases separating them.

This clonotype has a handful of counts. J is TRBJ2-3 and V is TRBV20-1; either TRBD1 or TRBD2 may fit D (6 bases each). This CDR3 is 13 amino acids long. Trimming shortened V by 7 bases and J by 2 bases, and 13 bases separated the two germline ends. The germline V gene encodes CDR1 DFQATT and CDR2 SNEGSKA (reference sequence). CDR3 sequence: CSVMGGHTDTQYF. As DNA, the CDR3 is TGCAGTGTAATGGGGGGCCACACAGATACGCAGTATTTT.